This TCR beta chain was obtained from a study of control samples from healthy donors and cancer patients. V was trimmed by 6 bases and J by 0 bases, leaving 23 bases between them. This CDR3 is 18 amino acids long. CDR1 is LNHNV and CDR2 is YYDKDF in the germline V gene (reference sequence). In this sample, this clone turned up a few times. Here immunoSEQ multiplex PCR was the method, and the copy in TCRdb shows in-frame clones only, minus some. This table has roughly 170,000 clones, approximately 86% appearing once. This chain links TRBV15 with TRBJ1-2; possible D gene TRBD1, 6 bases. This TCR came from a woman aged 25 to 45 in good health. Sequenced: blood. In DNA form, the CDR3 reads TGTGCCACCAGAGGCGGATCCAGGGGAGGGGTAGCTAACTATGGCTACACCTTC. Amino acid sequence: CATRGGSRGGVANYGYTF.